Detailed here is one T cell receptor (beta chain). These data originate in a study of T cell responses to AZD1222 COVID-19 vaccine. The CDR3 is 14 amino acids. CDR1 LNHDA and CDR2 SQIVND come from the germline V gene (reference sequence). J lost 4 bases, V lost 5 bases, and 5 bases had no gene match. TCRdb's table, derived via immunoSEQ multiplex PCR, lists solely in-frame clones and lacks some. The sample yields more than 40,000 clones, 90% seen once. This rearrangement joins TRBV19 to TRBJ1-2, with 9 bases that match TRBD1. Material: peripheral blood, obtained 28 days after the second AZD1222 dose. This TCR was recovered from an adult who received the AZD1222 COVID-19 vaccine. The CDR3 region is CASSGGQGLYGYTF. The CDR3 DNA reads TGTGCCAGTAGTGGGGGACAGGGCCTCTATGGCTACACCTTC.